The rows below give T cell receptor beta chains drawn from one sample of a study of T cells expressing NK-cell markers. TCRdb reprocessed the 5' RACE reads and reports one entry per CDR3 protein, with no DNA. Its listing shows some 500,000 distinct CDR3 sequences. Sequenced sample: blood T cells: a sorted CD56 or NKG2C T cell subset, CD4+ or CD8+ T cells, or bulk PBMC T cells (not recorded which). All receptors come from a woman between 45 and 60 years old in good health. Each CDR3 is given with its conserved first and last residue.

V gene	J gene	CDR3 length	CDR3 protein
TRBV20-1	TRBJ1-4	13	CSARGPNVEKLFF
TRBV11-3	TRBJ2-7	14	CASSLGLTTYEQYF
TRBV3-1	TRBJ1-5	14	CASSQGGSNQPQHF
TRBV7-9	TRBJ2-1	16	CASSSPLLGRHNEQFF
TRBV5-1	TRBJ2-7	14	CASRVFTLPDEQYF
TRBV30	TRBJ2-5	14	CAWSVGAGAKTQYF
TRBV7-6	TRBJ2-1	19	CASSLLVAGKGGSFGEQFF
TRBV28	TRBJ1-2	16	CASRSSRDNLFHGYTF
TRBV3-1	TRBJ2-7	13	CASSHSRTREQYF
TRBV24-1	TRBJ2-1	16	CATSHPYGDSYNEQFF
TRBV12-3/TRBV12-4	TRBJ2-1	13	CASKGTSDNEQFF
TRBV4-1	TRBJ1-6	15	CASSQPVLRNSPLHF
TRBV29-1	TRBJ2-1	15	CSALETLGGSHEQFF
TRBV5-1	TRBJ2-5	15	CASTGGGNGGETQYF
TRBV10-1	TRBJ2-5	15	CASTGADRDRETQYF
TRBV5-1	TRBJ2-2	17	CASSQEPGQVQVGELFF
TRBV10-3	TRBJ1-2	12	CAIRTDTDGYTF
TRBV10-1	TRBJ2-1	16	CASSYQSSGRANEQFF
TRBV6-6	TRBJ1-3	16	CASSYSTRGPGNTIYF
TRBV14	TRBJ2-7	16	CASSQVRLAGAHEQYF
TRBV5-1	TRBJ2-5	14	CASSLGEGVETQYF
TRBV20-1	TRBJ2-5	13	CSAGGGQQETQYF
TRBV12-3/TRBV12-4	TRBJ1-5	14	CASSGDRSNQPQHF
TRBV12-3/TRBV12-4	TRBJ1-3	13	CASIDRAQNTIYF
TRBV4-1	TRBJ1-4	11	CASSRDRVLFF
TRBV28	TRBJ2-1	16	CASRQGYRASYNEQFF
TRBV12-3/TRBV12-4	TRBJ2-1	14	CASILGLLGNEQFF
TRBV19	TRBJ2-2	14	CAGGAGVVPGELFF
TRBV4-1	TRBJ1-4	16	CASSPRAGTVNEKLFF
TRBV20-1	TRBJ2-5	15	CSASRASGVQETQYF
TRBV29-1	TRBJ2-3	13	CSVDVESTDTQYF
TRBV29-1	TRBJ2-1	14	CSVRLAGRVGEQFF
TRBV12-3/TRBV12-4	TRBJ1-1	16	CASTLSGGMRNTEAFF
TRBV5-1	TRBJ2-1	16	CASSLVGQGLNNEQFF
TRBV20-1	TRBJ2-3	12	CSARGPADTQYF
TRBV30	TRBJ2-3	12	CAWSPVSDTQYF